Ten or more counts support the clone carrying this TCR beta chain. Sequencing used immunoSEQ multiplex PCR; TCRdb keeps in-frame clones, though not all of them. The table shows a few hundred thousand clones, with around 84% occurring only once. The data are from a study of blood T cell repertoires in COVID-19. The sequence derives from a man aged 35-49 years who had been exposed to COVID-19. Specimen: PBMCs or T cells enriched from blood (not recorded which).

The CDR3 DNA follows: TGTGCCAGCAGTCTCCCTGCGGGGCACACCGGGGAGCTGTTTTTT. It codes for CASSLPAGHTGELFF. This chain uses TRBV5-4 with TRBJ2-2; TRBD2 is a possible D gene (6 bases). Between the trimmed V and J ends, which lost 5 bases and 3 bases, there was a span of 14 bases. Germline lookup yields CDR1 SGHNT and CDR2 YYREEE (reference sequence). The CDR3 totals 15 residues.